This T cell receptor beta chain was found in a study of cytomegalovirus exposure and HLA in healthy donors. Findings and caveats of the study: In vitro confirmation showed a few CMV-associated chains to be CMV antigen specific. Most TCRs appeared rarely, but some public TCRs recurred in many donors. Cytomegalovirus association was listed for under 200 TCR beta chains.

Per the germline V gene, CDR1 is MDHEN and CDR2 is SYDVKM. Trimming left V 6 bases short and J 8 bases short, with 8 bases between. The CDR3 spans 11 residues. The assay was immunoSEQ multiplex PCR, and TCRdb's table has in-frame clones only and misses some. The sample consists of about 48,000 clones, approximately 85% of them appearing once. On this clone: Its antigen remains unknown.

The source is a young woman in good health and CMV-seronegative. The sequenced material came from PBMCs. The chain couples TRBV28 to TRBJ2-1; D may be TRBD1 (6 bases). CDR3 loop: CASSPGDEQFF. The CDR3 DNA follows: TGTGCCAGCAGCCCAGGGGATGAGCAGTTCTTC.